This paragraph covers one T cell receptor (beta chain) sequence. The data belong to a study of blood T cell repertoires in COVID-19. Looking at the study overall: Acute and convalescent COVID-19 samples came from the United States, Italy and Spain. Sources were T cells, B-cell-depleted T cells, or PBMCs; the material itself was cDNA or gDNA.

Clones were read by immunoSEQ multiplex PCR, and TCRdb kept only the in-frame ones, dropping some. The sample includes a few hundred thousand clones, approximately 80% of them seen just once. Trimming shortened V by 4 bases and J by 0 bases, and 13 bases separated the two germline ends. CDR3 size: 15 residues. Germline CDR1 and CDR2: SGHDT and YYEEEE. The material sequenced was PBMCs or T cells enriched from blood (not recorded which). The chain joins TRBV5-6 to TRBJ1-2, with D possibly TRBD1 on 6 matching bases. This sequence originates from a woman aged 40 to 50 with acute COVID-19. The CDR3: CASSPVDRANYGYTF. The CDR3 bases are TGTGCCAGCAGCCCGGTGGACAGAGCTAACTATGGCTACACCTTC.